The T cell receptor beta chain described here comes from a study of T cell responses to AZD1222 COVID-19 vaccine. In the study overall: Pooled in the analysis were second doses at about 4 or about 12 weeks.

Findings and limits, study-wide: Females made up more of the donors, who were largely white British, and clonal diversity may have come out too low. Targets within unmutated variant regions were reportedly found for nearly half of spike-specific TCRs. Sampling captured repertoires only after the peak T cell response.

As regards this clone: The antigen remains undetermined.

Here immunoSEQ multiplex PCR was the method, and the copy in TCRdb shows in-frame clones only, minus some. The sample comprises some 80,000 clones, 86% of which are singletons, and roughly 9.4% rests with the top ten. This sample comprised peripheral blood, obtained on day 0 of AZD1222 vaccination. The source is an adult in good health.

Written as DNA, the CDR3 is TGTGCCAGCAGCGTATTCGCAGATACGCAGTATTTT. Protein sequence: CASSVFADTQYF. This chain uses TRBV9 with TRBJ2-3, with D hard to call. The CDR3 spans 12 residues. Trimming took 1 base from V and 4 from J, leaving 4 bases between them. Looked up from germline, CDR1 is SGDLS and CDR2 is YYNGEE.